The rows below give T cell receptor beta chains drawn from one sample of a study of CD8+CD57+ T cells in acquired aplastic anemia. TCRdb re-called the reads through MiXCR, storing one row per CDR3 protein. The data hold a few hundred thousand distinct CDR3 sequences, with 45% to 65% observed a single time. Sequencing was done on a sample of sorted CD4+, CD8+, or CD8+CD57+ T cells (not recorded which) from PBMCs. Receptors originate from a human donor with aplastic anemia. Both conserved end residues are part of each CDR3. D genes are given only for firm matches. The listing skips clone size in some rows; elsewhere it reads once, few, many or a size class.

size,D,V,J,DNA,CDR3
many,TRBD1,TRBV6-5,TRBJ2-6,TGTGCCAGCTCCGCGGACAGGGCAGCCTCTGGGGCCAACGTCCTGACTTTC,CASSADRAASGANVLTF
NA,NA,TRBV20-1,TRBJ1-2,TGCAGTCAAAACTCCTATGGCTACACCTTC,CSQNSYGYTF
many,TRBD2,TRBV7-8,TRBJ2-1,TGTGCCAGCAGCTCCCAGAGTGGACTAGCGGGAGGCTTC,CASSSQSGLAGGF
NA,NA,TRBV12-3/TRBV12-4,TRBJ1-2,TGTACCAGCAGTGGTACTAACTATGGCTACACCTTC,CTSSGTNYGYTF
NA,NA,TRBV6-6,TRBJ2-2,TGTGCCAGCAGTAACAAGAACACCGGGGAGCTGTTTTTT,CASSNKNTGELFF
NA,NA,TRBV20-1,TRBJ2-6,TGCAGTGCTAGTGTTTCCGGGGTTGGGGCCAACGTCCTGACTTTC,CSASVSGVGANVLTF
many,NA,TRBV20-1,TRBJ1-2,TGCAGTGCTCGTTTCCTTGGCCGAGGGGGTGACGGCTACACCTTC,CSARFLGRGGDGYTF
NA,NA,TRBV15,TRBJ2-1,TGTGCCACCAGCAGAGAGGGAGAAGGCGGGGCGAGCTCCTACAATGAGCAGTTCTTC,CATSREGEGGASSYNEQFF
NA,TRBD2,TRBV19,TRBJ2-5,TGTGCCAGTAGGCAAGCGGGAGGGACAGAGACCCAGTACTTC,CASRQAGGTETQYF
NA,TRBD2,TRBV10-3,TRBJ2-1,TGTGCCATCAGTGAGGTCATAGCGGGAGTATTCATGGATGAGCAGTTCTTC,CAISEVIAGVFMDEQFF
NA,NA,TRBV6-1,TRBJ2-3,TGTGCCATGGGGCGGGCTGGGACAGATACGCAGTATTTT,CAMGRAGTDTQYF
NA,NA,TRBV7-9,TRBJ2-2,TGTGCCAGCAGCTTAGCGGGCCCCGGGGAGCTGTCTTTT,CASSLAGPGELSF
NA,NA,TRBV7-8,TRBJ1-2,TGTGCCAGCAGCTCCGAGGTCAGGGTCTATGGCTACACCTTC,CASSSEVRVYGYTF
NA,NA,TRBV7-8,TRBJ1-1,TGTGCCAGCAGCTTCCCGGGATCCCAAGCTTTCTTT,CASSFPGSQAFF
many,NA,TRBV5-1,TRBJ2-5,TGCGCCAGCAGCTTGAACAAGTACCAAGAGACCCAGTACTTC,CASSLNKYQETQYF
NA,NA,TRBV7-2,TRBJ1-4,TGTGCCAGCAGCCCTAGACAGGAGTTTGAAAAACTGTTTTTT,CASSPRQEFEKLFF
few,NA,TRBV2,TRBJ1-1,TGTGCCACCATGGACCTTTCCCTGAACCGAGCTGAAGCTTTCTTT,CATMDLSLNRAEAFF
NA,NA,TRBV2,TRBJ2-2,TGTGCCAGCAACCAGGGGGGGAGCACCGGGGAGCTGTTTTTT,CASNQGGSTGELFF
NA,TRBD1,TRBV15,TRBJ1-5,TGTGCCACCACTACAGGGGAGGCTGTCGGCAATCAGCCCCAGCATTTT,CATTTGEAVGNQPQHF
NA,TRBD1,TRBV19,TRBJ1-6,TGTGCCAGTAGTTTAGACAGGGGTGGATCACCCCTCCACTTT,CASSLDRGGSPLHF
many,NA,TRBV5-4,TRBJ2-7,TGTGCCAGCAGCGTGGGACGCGAGCAGTACTTC,CASSVGREQYF
NA,NA,TRBV5-6,TRBJ2-5,TGTGCCAGCAGCTTAACCATCTACAATGAGCAGTACTTC,CASSLTIYNEQYF
many,TRBD2,TRBV7-9,TRBJ2-1,TGTGCCAGCAGCTTAGTGGTCGGGACTAGCAATGAGCAGTTCTTC,CASSLVVGTSNEQFF
NA,NA,TRBV2,TRBJ1-5,TGTGCCAGCAGTGACTGGGGGTCCCCTCAGCCCCAGCATTTT,CASSDWGSPQPQHF
once,NA,TRBV7-6,TRBJ2-7,TGTGCCAGCAGCCCCTGCTACGAGCAGTACTTC,CASSPCYEQYF
NA,NA,TRBV6-1,TRBJ2-7,TGTGCCACCGAACAGGGTTACGAGCAGTACTTC,CATEQGYEQYF
NA,NA,TRBV6-1,TRBJ2-5,TGTGCCAGCAGTGAAAGGTGGACTAACCAAGAGACCCAGTACTTC,CASSERWTNQETQYF
NA,TRBD1,TRBV2,TRBJ1-5,TGTGCCAGCAGTGCGGACAGGGCTAATCAGCCCCAGCATTTT,CASSADRANQPQHF
NA,TRBD2,TRBV10-3,TRBJ2-1,TGTGCCATCAGTGATCCGACTAGCGGGAGGAGTTATGAGCAGTTCTTC,CAISDPTSGRSYEQFF
many,NA,TRBV19,TRBJ1-4,TGTGCCAGTAGTATACAGGGTGCGAATGAAAAACTGTTTTTT,CASSIQGANEKLFF
NA,NA,TRBV15,TRBJ1-2,TGTGCCACCAGCAAAGCGGAAGGTCGCACGCGCTATGGCTACACCTTC,CATSKAEGRTRYGYTF
NA,TRBD2,TRBV6-5,TRBJ2-3,TGTGCCAGCAGTTACTCGATGGCGGTCCAGCGGGGGGGCCTGGATACGCAGTATTTT,CASSYSMAVQRGGLDTQYF
many,NA,TRBV2,TRBJ2-3,TGTGCCAGCACTCCGGGAGAAAGGAGGGGTCAATTT,CASTPGERRGQF
NA,NA,TRBV19,TRBJ2-3,TGTGCCAGTAGACCTGCTGGGAGGCGGGCAGATACGCAGTATTTT,CASRPAGRRADTQYF